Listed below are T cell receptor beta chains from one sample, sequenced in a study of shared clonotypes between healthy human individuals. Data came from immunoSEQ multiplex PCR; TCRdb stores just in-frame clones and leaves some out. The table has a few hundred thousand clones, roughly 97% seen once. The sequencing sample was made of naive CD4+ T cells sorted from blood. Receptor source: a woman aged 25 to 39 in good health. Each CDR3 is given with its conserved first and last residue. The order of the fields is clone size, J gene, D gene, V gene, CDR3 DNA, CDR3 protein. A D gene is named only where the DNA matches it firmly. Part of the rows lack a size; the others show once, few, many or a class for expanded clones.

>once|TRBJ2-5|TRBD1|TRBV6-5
TGTGCCAGCCGCCCGGACAGGGGAAGGGGCGAGACCCAGTACTTC
CASRPDRGRGETQYF
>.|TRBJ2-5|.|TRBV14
TGTGCCAGCAGCCAAGCGGAGACCCAGTACTTC
CASSQAETQYF
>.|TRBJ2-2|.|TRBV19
TGTGCCAGTAGTTCGAGGGGGACCGGGGAGCTGTTTTTT
CASSSRGTGELFF
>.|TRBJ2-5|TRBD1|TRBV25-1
TGTGCCAGCAGCAGGACAGGCCAAGAGACCCAGTACTTC
CASSRTGQETQYF
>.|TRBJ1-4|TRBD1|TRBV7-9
TGTGCCAGCAGCCAGCGGGGACAGGGGGAAGAAAAACTGTTTTTT
CASSQRGQGEEKLFF
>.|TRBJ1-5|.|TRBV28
TGTGCCAGCATTCGCGAGGGGGGCCATCAGCCCCAGCATTTT
CASIREGGHQPQHF
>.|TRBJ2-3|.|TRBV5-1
TGCGCCAGCAGCTTGGGAAGTATCACAGATACGCAGTATTTT
CASSLGSITDTQYF
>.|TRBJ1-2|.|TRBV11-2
TGTGCCAGCAGCTTAGCCAGGGGCGAAGTTTCTAACTATGGCTACACCTTC
CASSLARGEVSNYGYTF
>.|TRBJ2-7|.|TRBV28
TGTGCCAGCAGCCGGTGGGGGGTCTACGAGCAGTACTTC
CASSRWGVYEQYF
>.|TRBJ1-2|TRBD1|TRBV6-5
TGTGCCAGCACCTCTAGGTGGGACAGGGACAATGGCTACACCTTC
CASTSRWDRDNGYTF
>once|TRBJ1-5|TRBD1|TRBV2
TGTGCCAGCAAAAGGGCAGGGGGCAGGAGCAATCAGCCCCAGCATTTT
CASKRAGGRSNQPQHF
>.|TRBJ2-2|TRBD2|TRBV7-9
TGTGCCAGCAGCTTAATGAGCGGGAGGCCAACCGGGGAGCTGTTTTTT
CASSLMSGRPTGELFF
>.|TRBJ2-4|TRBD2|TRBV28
TGTGCCAGCAGCCAGGGACTAGCGGGAGGGAAAGTGGCCAAAAACATTCAGTACTTC
CASSQGLAGGKVAKNIQYF
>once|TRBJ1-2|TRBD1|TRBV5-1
TGCGCCAGCAGCTTGGAAGGGACAGGCGACGGCTATGGCTACACCTTC
CASSLEGTGDGYGYTF
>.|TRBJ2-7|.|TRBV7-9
TGTGCCAGCAGCTTAATCGAGTACGAGCAGTACTTC
CASSLIEYEQYF
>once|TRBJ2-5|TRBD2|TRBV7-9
TGTGCCAGCAGCCCTAAATGGACTAGCGGGAGCCAAGAGACCCAGTACTTC
CASSPKWTSGSQETQYF
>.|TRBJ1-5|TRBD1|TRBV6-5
TGTGCCAGCAGTTTGGACAGGGAGGGTCAGCCCCAGCATTTT
CASSLDREGQPQHF
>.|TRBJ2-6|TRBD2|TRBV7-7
TGTGCCAGCAGCCCGAGACTAGCGGGAGCCCCTGGGGCCAACGTCCTGACTTTC
CASSPRLAGAPGANVLTF
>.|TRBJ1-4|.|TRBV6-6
TGTGCCAGCAGTGATGGGTCAGGTTACGAAAAACTGTTTTTT
CASSDGSGYEKLFF
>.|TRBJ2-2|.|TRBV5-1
TGCGCCAGCAGTAAAACAGGTGACACCGGGGAGCTGTTTTTT
CASSKTGDTGELFF
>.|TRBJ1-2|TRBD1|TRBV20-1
TGCAGTGCCATGACAGGGGCCGGCTACACCTTC
CSAMTGAGYTF
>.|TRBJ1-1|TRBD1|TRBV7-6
TGTGCCAGCAGCTATGGACAGGGTCAGACTGAAGCTTTCTTT
CASSYGQGQTEAFF
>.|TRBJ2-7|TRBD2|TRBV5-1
TGCGCCAGCCTTCGGGGGGGCGAGCAGTACTTC
CASLRGGEQYF
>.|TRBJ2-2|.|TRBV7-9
TGTGCCAGCAGGGTCGGTACGAACACCGGGGAGCTGTTTTTT
CASRVGTNTGELFF
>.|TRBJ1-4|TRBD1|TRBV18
TGTGCCAGCTCACCAGGCTGGGGACAGGGGGGAAATGAAAAACTGTTTTTT
CASSPGWGQGGNEKLFF
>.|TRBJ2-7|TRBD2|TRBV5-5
TGTGCCAGCAGCTTGGCAGCGGGGGGGCCCTACGAGCAGTACTTC
CASSLAAGGPYEQYF
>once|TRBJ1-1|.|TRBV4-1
TGCGCCAGCAGCCAATTACTGGTTTTGAAGACTGAAGCTTTCTTT
CASSQLLVLKTEAFF
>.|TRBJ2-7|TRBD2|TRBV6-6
TGTGCCAGCAGCCCGAAGGAGCGGGGAGGCTCCTACGAGCAGTACTTC
CASSPKERGGSYEQYF